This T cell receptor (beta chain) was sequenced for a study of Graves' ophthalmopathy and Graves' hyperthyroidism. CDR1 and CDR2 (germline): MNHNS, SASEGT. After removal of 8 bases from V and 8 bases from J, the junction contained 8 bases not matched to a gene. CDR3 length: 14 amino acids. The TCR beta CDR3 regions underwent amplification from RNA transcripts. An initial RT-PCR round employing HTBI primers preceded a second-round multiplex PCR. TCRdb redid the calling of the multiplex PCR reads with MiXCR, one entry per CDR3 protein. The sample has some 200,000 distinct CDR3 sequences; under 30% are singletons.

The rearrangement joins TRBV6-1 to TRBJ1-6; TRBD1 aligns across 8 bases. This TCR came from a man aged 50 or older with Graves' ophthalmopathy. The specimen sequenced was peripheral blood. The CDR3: CASGRTGWDSPLHF. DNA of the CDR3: TGTGCCAGCGGAAGGACAGGGTGGGATTCACCCCTCCACTTT.